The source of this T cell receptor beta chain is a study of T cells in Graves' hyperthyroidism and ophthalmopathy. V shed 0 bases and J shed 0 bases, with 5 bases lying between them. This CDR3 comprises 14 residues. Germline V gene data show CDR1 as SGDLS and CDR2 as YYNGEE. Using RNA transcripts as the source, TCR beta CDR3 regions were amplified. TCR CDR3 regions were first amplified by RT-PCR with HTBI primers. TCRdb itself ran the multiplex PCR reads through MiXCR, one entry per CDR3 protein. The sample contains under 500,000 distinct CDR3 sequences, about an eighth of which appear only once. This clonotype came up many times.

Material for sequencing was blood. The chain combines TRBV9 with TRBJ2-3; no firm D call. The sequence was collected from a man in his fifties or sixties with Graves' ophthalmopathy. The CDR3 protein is CASSVEASTDTQYF. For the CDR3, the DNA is TGTGCCAGCAGCGTAGAAGCTAGCACAGATACGCAGTATTTT.